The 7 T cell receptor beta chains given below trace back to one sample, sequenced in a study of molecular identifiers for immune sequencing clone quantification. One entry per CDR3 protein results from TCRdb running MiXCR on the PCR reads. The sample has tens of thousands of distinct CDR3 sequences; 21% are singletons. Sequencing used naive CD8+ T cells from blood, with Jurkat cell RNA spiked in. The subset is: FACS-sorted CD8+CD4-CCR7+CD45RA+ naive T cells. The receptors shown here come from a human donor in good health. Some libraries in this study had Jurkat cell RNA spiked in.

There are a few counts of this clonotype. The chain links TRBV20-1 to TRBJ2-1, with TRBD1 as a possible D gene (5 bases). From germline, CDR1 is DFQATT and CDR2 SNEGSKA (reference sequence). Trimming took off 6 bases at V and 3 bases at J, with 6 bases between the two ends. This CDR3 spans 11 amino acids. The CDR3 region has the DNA TGCAGTGCAGGGGACTACAATGAGCAGTTCTTC. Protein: CSAGDYNEQFF.

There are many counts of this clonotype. The CDR3 nucleotides read TGTGCCAGCAGCTTGTCTGGGACCGCGGGCACTGAAGCTTTCTTT. It translates to CASSLSGTAGTEAFF. The chain combines TRBV5-5 with TRBJ1-1; D may be TRBD1 (5 bases). Germline-derived CDR1 and CDR2 are SGHKS and YYEKEE (reference sequence). Trimming removed 1 base at V and 4 bases at J, with 14 bases between. The length of the CDR3 is 15 residues.

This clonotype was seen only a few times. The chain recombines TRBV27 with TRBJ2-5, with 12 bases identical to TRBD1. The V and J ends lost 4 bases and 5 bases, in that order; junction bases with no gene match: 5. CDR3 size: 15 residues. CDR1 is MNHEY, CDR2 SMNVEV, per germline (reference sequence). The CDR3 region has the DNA TGTGCCAGCAGTTGGGGGACAGGGGGCCGTGAGACCCAGTACTTC. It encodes CASSWGTGGRETQYF.

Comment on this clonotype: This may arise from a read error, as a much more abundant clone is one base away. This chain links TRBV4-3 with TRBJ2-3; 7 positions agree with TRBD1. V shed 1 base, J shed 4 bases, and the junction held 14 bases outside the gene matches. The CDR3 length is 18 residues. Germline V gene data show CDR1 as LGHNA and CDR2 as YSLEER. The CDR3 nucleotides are TGCGCCAGCAGCCAAGTCCGAACGACAGGGCTCGGCGCAGATACGCAGTATTTT. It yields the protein CASSQVRTTGLGADTQYF.

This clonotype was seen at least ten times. CDR3 DNA: TGTGCCAGCAGCTCCGACAGGGGGGACGAGCAGTACTTC. It is translated as CASSSDRGDEQYF. V usage is TRBV5-5 and J usage is TRBJ2-7, with 9 bases identical to TRBD1. J lost 5 bases, V lost 3 bases, and 3 bases had no gene match. Germline CDR1 is SGHKS and CDR2 is YYEKEE (reference sequence). The CDR3 runs to 13 residues.

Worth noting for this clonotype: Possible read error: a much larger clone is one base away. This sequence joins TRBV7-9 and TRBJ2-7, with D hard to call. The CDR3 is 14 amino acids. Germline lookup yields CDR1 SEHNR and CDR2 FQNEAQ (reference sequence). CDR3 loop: CAGSPPAARYEQYF. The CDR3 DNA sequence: TGTGCCGGCAGCCCGCCGGCAGCGAGATACGAGCAGTACTTC.

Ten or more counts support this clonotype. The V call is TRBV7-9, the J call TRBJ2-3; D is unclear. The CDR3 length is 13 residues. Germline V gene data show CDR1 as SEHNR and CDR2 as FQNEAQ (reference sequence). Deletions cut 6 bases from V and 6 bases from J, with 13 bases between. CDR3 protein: CASRTTLWDTQYF. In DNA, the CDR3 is TGTGCCAGCAGGACAACCCTCTGGGATACGCAGTATTTT.